The 25 T cell receptor beta chains listed next were all sequenced from one sample in a study of shared clonotypes between healthy human individuals (dated by TCRdb to the early 2020s). Receptor libraries were prepared by the immunoSEQ multiplex PCR assay. TCRdb retrieved this table from immuneACCESS and kept in-frame rearrangements only. Not all clones are present; in checked studies, unresolved V genes account for under half, and no reason is known for the remainder. The sample includes about 1 million clones, with 60% to 80% observed a single time. Around 1.4% of the sample is taken by the ten largest. The sample consisted of memory CD4+ T cells sorted from blood. Sample cell subset or site, as interpreted from the label and publication: CD45RA-negative fraction. The receptor source for this set is a man aged 18 to 35 in good health.

This clone appeared many times. V usage is TRBV27 and J usage is TRBJ2-7, with D unresolved. Trimming removed 1 base from V and 6 bases from J, with 13 bases in between. Germline values: CDR1 MNHEY, CDR2 SMNVEV (reference sequence). This CDR3 contains 14 residues. DNA for the CDR3: TGTGCCAGCAGTTTATACACCGAACTGGGCGAGCAGTACTTC. As protein: CASSLYTELGEQYF.

The V gene is TRBV18, the J gene TRBJ2-3; the match to TRBD2 covers 10 bases. CDR3 length: 15 residues. The germline CDR1 and CDR2 sequences are KGHSH and LQKENI. The trim removed 3 bases at V and 4 bases at J, leaving 4 bases unmatched. In DNA form, the CDR3 reads TGTGCCAGCTCACCGGGACTAGCGAACGCAGATACGCAGTATTTT. It yields the protein CASSPGLANADTQYF.

The gene calls are TRBV5-1 and TRBJ1-2; possible D gene TRBD1, 5 bases. Between the trimmed V and J ends, which lost 1 base and 6 bases, there was a span of 19 bases. The germline V gene encodes CDR1 SGHRS and CDR2 YFSETQ. The length of the CDR3 is 16 residues. This CDR3 reads CASSLPLDRSADGYTF. CDR3 coding DNA: TGCGCCAGCAGCTTGCCCTTAGACAGAAGCGCTGATGGCTACACCTTC. Full variable domain (missing parts from reference TRBV5-1 and TRBJ1-2): KAGVTQTPRYLIKTRGQQVTLSCSPISGHRSVSWYQQTPGQGLQFLFEYFSETQRNKGNFPGRFSGRQFSNSRSEMNVSTLELGDSALYLCASSLPLDRSADGYTFGSGTRLTVV.

In its sample, this clone was seen many times. The same CDR3 arises from other DNA sequences in this sample as well. The rearrangement uses TRBV27 and TRBJ2-2; D unclear. The CDR3 has 12 residues. The germline CDR1 and CDR2 sequences are MNHEY and SMNVEV (reference sequence). Between the trimmed V and J ends, which lost 3 bases and 8 bases, there was a span of 7 bases. The CDR3 sequence is CASSFAQGELFF. The CDR3, as DNA: TGTGCCAGCAGTTTCGCCCAAGGGGAGCTGTTTTTT.

V usage is TRBV25-1 and J usage is TRBJ1-2; D is possibly TRBD1 (6 bases). In germline, CDR1 is MGHDK, CDR2 SYGVNS. The CDR3 runs 13 residues. V was shortened by 8 bases and J by 5 bases, with 15 bases between the two germline ends. The CDR3 here is CASSLGGAYGYTF. CDR3 nucleotide sequence: TGTGCCAGCTCCTTGGGGGGGGCTTATGGCTACACCTTC.

This clone showed up just once. V is TRBV10-2 and J is TRBJ1-3; tentatively, D is TRBD1 (5 bases). Trimming took 0 bases from V and 4 from J, leaving 10 bases between them. Germline V gene lookup returns CDR1 WSHSY and CDR2 SAAADI. The CDR3 runs 15 residues. CDR3 sequence (DNA): TGCGCCAGCAGTGAGTCGGGGGTGGCCGGAAACACCATATATTTT. Its protein product is CASSESGVAGNTIYF.

This clone was seen just once. V usage is TRBV6-1 and J usage is TRBJ1-2; the match to TRBD1 covers 11 bases. J gave up 4 bases and V 0 bases, and 7 bases lay outside the gene matches. Per the germline V gene, CDR1 is MNHNS and CDR2 is SASEGT. The CDR3 is 17 residues long. The CDR3 here is CASSEAPDRGQFYGYTF. CDR3 bases: TGTGCCAGCAGTGAAGCCCCGGACAGGGGGCAGTTCTATGGCTACACCTTC.

The rearrangement links TRBV6-1 to TRBJ2-6; no clear D gene. Germline V gene lookup returns CDR1 MNHNS and CDR2 SASEGT. Trimming cost V 2 bases and J 0 bases, with 11 bases left between them. This CDR3 has 17 residues. This CDR3 is CASSENSLVSGANVLTF. In DNA form, the CDR3 reads TGTGCCAGCAGTGAAAACAGCCTAGTCTCTGGGGCCAACGTCCTGACTTTC.

The chain joins TRBV6-1 to TRBJ2-7; TRBD2 is a possible D gene (6 bases). The V end lost 6 bases, the J end lost 0 bases, and 15 bases lay between the germline ends. This CDR3 is 15 amino acids long. CDR1 and CDR2 from the germline V gene are MNHNS and SASEGT. The CDR3 DNA reads TGTGCCAGCAGACAAGGGACTGTGAGCTCCTACGAGCAGTACTTC. It encodes CASRQGTVSSYEQYF.

As DNA, the CDR3 is TGTGCCTGGAGTCTTAGCGGAGCAAGGTCCTACGAGCAGTACTTC. This translates into CAWSLSGARSYEQYF. The rearrangement joins TRBV30 to TRBJ2-7; possibly TRBD2 for D (6 bases). There are 15 residues in the CDR3. Trimming took 2 bases from V and 1 from J, leaving 15 bases between them. Germline V gene lookup returns CDR1 GTSNPN and CDR2 SVGIG (reference sequence).

This clone was found many times. The genes are TRBV19 and TRBJ2-1; TRBD2 matches 10 bases. This CDR3 is 18 amino acids long. Germline CDR1 reads LNHDA; CDR2 reads SQIVND (reference sequence). V gave up 5 bases and J gave up 7 bases; unmatched junction bases: 17. CDR3 DNA sequence: TGTGCCAGTAGTCCACCCCCGGGACTAGCGTCCTTCTCGAATGAGCAGTTCTTC. Its translation: CASSPPPGLASFSNEQFF.

J is TRBJ1-1 and V is TRBV7-9; 7 bases are a match to TRBD1. The trim removed 7 bases at V and 7 bases at J, leaving 9 bases unmatched. Germline V gives CDR1 SEHNR, CDR2 FQNEAQ (reference sequence). The CDR3 sequence is 13 residues long. CDR3 loop: CASTRGEKGEAFF. The CDR3 DNA reads TGTGCCAGCACCAGGGGGGAGAAAGGTGAAGCTTTCTTT.

This clone was seen a few times. The chain joins TRBV6-6 to TRBJ2-1; the D call may be TRBD1 or TRBD2 (5 bases each). The germline V and J ends were trimmed by 10 bases and 5 bases, with 9 bases remaining between them. CDR1 and CDR2 from the germline V gene are MNHNY and SVGAGI (reference sequence). CDR3 size: 11 residues. The CDR3 reads CATGRDNEQFF. The DNA of the CDR3 is TGTGCCACGGGGCGGGACAATGAGCAGTTCTTC.

The chain carries TRBV6-5 and TRBJ2-7; 12 bases match TRBD1. The germline V gene encodes CDR1 MNHEY and CDR2 SVGAGI. Trimming took 3 bases from V and 6 from J; bases not matched to a gene: 6. This CDR3 has 15 residues. CDR3 residues: CASSYGGQGASEQYF. CDR3 bases: TGTGCCAGCAGTTATGGGGGACAGGGGGCCTCCGAGCAGTACTTC.

This chain uses TRBV27 with TRBJ2-1; 16 nucleotides match TRBD2. J gave up 8 bases and V 6 bases, and 7 bases lay outside the gene matches. The germline CDR1 and CDR2 sequences are MNHEY and SMNVEV (reference sequence). The CDR3 is made up of 16 amino acids. The CDR3 region has the DNA TGTGCCAGCAGATTGAGCGGGACTAGCGGGGGGGATGAGCAGTTCTTC. Translating gives CASRLSGTSGGDEQFF.

CDR3 sequence (DNA): TGTGCCAGCAGTTACTCGTCGGGAGTTCCCTACGAGCAGTACTTC. It specifies CASSYSSGVPYEQYF. The chain links TRBV6-5 to TRBJ2-7; tentative D call: TRBD2 (6 bases). CDR3 length: 15 amino acids. V was shortened by 0 bases and J by 2 bases, with 11 bases between the two germline ends. Germline assignment: CDR1 MNHEY and CDR2 SVGAGI.

This clone turned up a few times. The genes are TRBV5-1 and TRBJ2-7, with TRBD1 as a possible D gene (6 bases). The germline V gene has CDR1 SGHRS and CDR2 YFSETQ. CDR3 length: 13 residues. Trimming left V 2 bases short and J 6 bases short, with 12 bases between. For the CDR3, the DNA is TGCGCCAGCAGCTTTTCAGGGGATATCGAGCAGTACTTC. Its translation is CASSFSGDIEQYF.

V gene TRBV5-3 combines with J gene TRBJ2-3; no definite D call. TRBV5-3 qualifies as an ORF whose function is uncertain. This CDR3 has 9 amino acids. V shed 10 bases and J shed 6 bases, with 6 bases lying between them. The CDR3 nucleotides are TGTGCCCTCTGGGATACGCAGTATTTT. This translates into CALWDTQYF.

This chain uses TRBV14 with TRBJ2-5; the match to TRBD1 covers 7 bases. Germline trimming cut 2 bases from V and 12 bases from J; bases unmatched to any gene: 6. The CDR3 consists of 12 residues. Germline V CDR1 and CDR2: SGHDN, FVKESK. CDR3 in amino acids: CASSQSGTDKYF. CDR3 sequence (DNA): TGTGCCAGCAGCCAATCCGGGACAGACAAGTACTTC.

The chain recombines TRBV6-1 with TRBJ2-7; TRBD1 might be the D (6 bases). The CDR3 totals 14 residues. V gave up 5 bases and J gave up 3 bases, with 14 bases separating them. Germline-derived CDR1 and CDR2 are MNHNS and SASEGT. CDR3 protein: CASSPRGSDYEQYF. Here the CDR3 DNA reads TGTGCCAGCAGTCCCAGGGGCAGTGACTACGAGCAGTACTTC.

Comment on this clone: Additional DNA sequences in this sample encode the identical CDR3. The chain employs TRBV28 and TRBJ1-5; 7 positions agree with TRBD1. The CDR3 sequence is 16 residues long. V trimming: 2 bases; J trimming: 1 base; junction bases outside the gene matches: 5. Germline CDR1 reads MDHEN; CDR2 reads SYDVKM. CDR3 DNA sequence: TGTGCCAGCAGTTTACTAGGGGGCGGGAGCAATCAGCCCCAGCATTTT. It encodes CASSLLGGGSNQPQHF.

V usage is TRBV27 and J usage is TRBJ2-7; 9 nucleotides align to TRBD1. The CDR3 has 15 residues. CDR1 MNHEY and CDR2 SMNVEV come from the germline V gene (reference sequence). J was trimmed by 4 bases and V by 8 bases; bases with no gene match: 12. CDR3 DNA: TGTGCCAGCCGTCTCGGGGGACAGGGTTTTTACGAGCAGTACTTC. Translating gives CASRLGGQGFYEQYF.

The rearrangement joins TRBV21-1 to TRBJ2-2; the tabulated D call, TRBD1, remains unverified against the DNA. TRBV21-1 constitutes a pseudogene. This CDR3 comprises 15 residues. The CDR3 sequence is CASSKRDRGTGELFF. CDR3 in DNA: TGTGCCAGCAGCAAAAGGGACAGGGGGACCGGGGAGCTGTTTTTT.

This chain uses TRBV5-1 with TRBJ2-7, with 9 bases aligning to TRBD2. CDR1 is SGHRS, CDR2 YFSETQ, per germline. CDR3 length: 16 amino acids. Germline trimming cut 0 bases from V and 9 bases from J; bases unmatched to any gene: 13. Here the CDR3 DNA reads TGCGCCAGCAGCTTGGCCTCGGATAGCGGGAGTGCCGGGCAGTACTTC. The encoded protein is CASSLASDSGSAGQYF.

In this sample, this clone turned up many times. This CDR3 is CASSVGEGALREQYF. The CDR3 region has the DNA TGTGCCAGCAGCGTAGGGGAGGGTGCCCTTCGCGAGCAGTACTTC. The chain recombines TRBV9 with TRBJ2-7, with 7 bases identical to TRBD2. The CDR3 length is 15 residues. V shed 0 bases, J shed 6 bases, and the junction held 9 bases outside the gene matches. Germline V lookup: CDR1 SGDLS, CDR2 YYNGEE.